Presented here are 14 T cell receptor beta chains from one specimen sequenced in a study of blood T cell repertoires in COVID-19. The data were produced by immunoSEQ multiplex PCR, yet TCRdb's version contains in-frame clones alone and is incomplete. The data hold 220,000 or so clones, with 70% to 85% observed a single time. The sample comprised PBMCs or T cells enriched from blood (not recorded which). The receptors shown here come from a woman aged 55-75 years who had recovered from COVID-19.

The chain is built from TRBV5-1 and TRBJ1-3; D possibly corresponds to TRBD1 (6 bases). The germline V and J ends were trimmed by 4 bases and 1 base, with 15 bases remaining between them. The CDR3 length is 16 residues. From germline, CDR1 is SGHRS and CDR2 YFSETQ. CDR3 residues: CASSGHQTGSGNTIYF. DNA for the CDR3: TGCGCCAGCAGCGGTCATCAAACAGGGTCTGGAAACACCATATATTTT.

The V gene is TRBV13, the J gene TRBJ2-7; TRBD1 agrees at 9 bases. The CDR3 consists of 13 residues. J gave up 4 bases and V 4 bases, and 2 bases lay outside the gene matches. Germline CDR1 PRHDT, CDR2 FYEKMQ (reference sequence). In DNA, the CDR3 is TGTGCCAGCAGCTCCGGACAGGGGTACGAGCAGTACTTC. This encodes CASSSGQGYEQYF.

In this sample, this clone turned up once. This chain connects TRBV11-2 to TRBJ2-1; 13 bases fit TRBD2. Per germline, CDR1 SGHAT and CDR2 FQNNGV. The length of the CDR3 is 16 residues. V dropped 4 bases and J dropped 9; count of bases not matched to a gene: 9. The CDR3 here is CASSYGTSGVLSEQFF. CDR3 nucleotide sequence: TGTGCCAGCAGCTACGGGACTAGCGGGGTCCTTAGTGAGCAGTTCTTC.

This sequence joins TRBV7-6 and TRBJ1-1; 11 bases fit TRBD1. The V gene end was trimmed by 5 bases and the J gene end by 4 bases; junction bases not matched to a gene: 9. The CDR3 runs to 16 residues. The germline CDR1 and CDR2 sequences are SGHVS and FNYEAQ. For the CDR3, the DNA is TGTGCCAGCAGCCGCCCGGGACAGGGGGGAGGCACTGAAGCTTTCTTT. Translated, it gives CASSRPGQGGGTEAFF.

The CDR3 bases are TGTGCCAGCAGCCAAGTCCAACGGACAGATACGCAGTATTTT. Translated: CASSQVQRTDTQYF. The gene calls are TRBV14 and TRBJ2-3; no reliable D call. CDR1 is SGHDN and CDR2 is FVKESK in the germline V gene. The CDR3 is made up of 14 amino acids. V was shortened by 1 base and J by 3 bases, with 8 bases between the two germline ends. Full variable domain (missing parts from reference TRBV14 and TRBJ2-3): EAGVTQFPSHSVIEKGQTVTLRCDPISGHDNLYWYRRVMGKEIKFLLHFVKESKQDESGMPNNRFLAERTGGTYSTLKVQPAELEDSGVYFCASSQVQRTDTQYFGPGTRLTVL.

This CDR3 is CASSSSTGWEEKLFF. CDR3 in DNA: TGCGCCAGCAGCAGCTCGACAGGGTGGGAGGAAAAACTGTTTTTT. This chain connects TRBV5-1 to TRBJ1-4; 7 nucleotides match TRBD1. With 4 bases clipped from V and 8 bases from J, the junction kept 11 bases outside the gene matches. CDR3 length equals 15 residues. In germline, CDR1 is SGHRS, CDR2 YFSETQ.

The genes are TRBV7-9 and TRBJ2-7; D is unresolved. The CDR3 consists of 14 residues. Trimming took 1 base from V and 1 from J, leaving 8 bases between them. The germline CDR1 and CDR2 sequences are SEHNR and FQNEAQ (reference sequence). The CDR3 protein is CASSLGTLSYEQYF. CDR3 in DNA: TGTGCCAGCAGCTTAGGCACCCTATCCTACGAGCAGTACTTC. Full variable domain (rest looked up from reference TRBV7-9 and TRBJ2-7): DTGVSQNPRHKITKRGQNVTFRCDPISEHNRLYWYRQTLGQGPEFLTYFQNEAQLEKSRLLSDRFSAERPKGSFSTLEIQRTEQGDSAMYLCASSLGTLSYEQYFGPGTRLTVT.

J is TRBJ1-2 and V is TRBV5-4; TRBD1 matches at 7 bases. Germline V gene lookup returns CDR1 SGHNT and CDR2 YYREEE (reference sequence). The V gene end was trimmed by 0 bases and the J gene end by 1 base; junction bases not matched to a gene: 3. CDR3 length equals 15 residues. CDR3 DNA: TGTGCCAGCAGCTTGGGACAGGGACTTAACTATGGCTACACCTTC. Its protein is CASSLGQGLNYGYTF. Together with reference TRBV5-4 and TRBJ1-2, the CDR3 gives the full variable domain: ETGVTQSPTHLIKTRGQQVTLRCSSQSGHNTVSWYQQALGQGPQFIFQYYREEENGRGNFPPRFSGLQFPNYSSELNVNALELDDSALYLCASSLGQGLNYGYTFGSGTRLTVV.

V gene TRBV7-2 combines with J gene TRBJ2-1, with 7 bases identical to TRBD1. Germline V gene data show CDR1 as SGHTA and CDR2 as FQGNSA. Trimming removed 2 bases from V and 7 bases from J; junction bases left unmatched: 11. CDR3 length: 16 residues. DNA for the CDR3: TGTGCCAGCAGCTTAACGACAGGGTTTGGTGGGAATGAGCAGTTCTTC. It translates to CASSLTTGFGGNEQFF.

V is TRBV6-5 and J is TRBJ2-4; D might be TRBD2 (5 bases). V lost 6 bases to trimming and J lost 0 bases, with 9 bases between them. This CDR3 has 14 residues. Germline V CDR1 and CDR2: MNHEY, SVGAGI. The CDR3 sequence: CASRKDLAKNIQYF. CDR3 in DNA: TGTGCCAGCAGGAAGGACTTAGCCAAAAACATTCAGTACTTC.

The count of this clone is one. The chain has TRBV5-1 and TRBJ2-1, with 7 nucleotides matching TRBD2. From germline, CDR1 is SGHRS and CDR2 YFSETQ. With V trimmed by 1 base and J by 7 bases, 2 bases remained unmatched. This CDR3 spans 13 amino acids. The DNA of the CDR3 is TGCGCCAGCAGCTTGAGCGGGAATAATGAGCAGTTCTTC. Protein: CASSLSGNNEQFF. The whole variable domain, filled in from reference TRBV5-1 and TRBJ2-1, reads KAGVTQTPRYLIKTRGQQVTLSCSPISGHRSVSWYQQTPGQGLQFLFEYFSETQRNKGNFPGRFSGRQFSNSRSEMNVSTLELGDSALYLCASSLSGNNEQFFGPGTRLTVL.

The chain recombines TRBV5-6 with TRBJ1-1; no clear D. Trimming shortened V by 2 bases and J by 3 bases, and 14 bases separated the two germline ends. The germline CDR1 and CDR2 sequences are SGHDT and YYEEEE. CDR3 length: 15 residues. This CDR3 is CASSFLSRMDTEAFF. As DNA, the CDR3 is TGTGCCAGCAGCTTTCTTTCCAGAATGGACACTGAAGCTTTCTTT.

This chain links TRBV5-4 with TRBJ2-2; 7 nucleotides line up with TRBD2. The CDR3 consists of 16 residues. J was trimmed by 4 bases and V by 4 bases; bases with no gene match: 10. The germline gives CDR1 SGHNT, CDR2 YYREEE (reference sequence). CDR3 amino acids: CASSPGGRGATGELFF. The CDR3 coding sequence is TGTGCCAGCAGCCCGGGGGGTAGGGGAGCCACCGGGGAGCTGTTTTTT.

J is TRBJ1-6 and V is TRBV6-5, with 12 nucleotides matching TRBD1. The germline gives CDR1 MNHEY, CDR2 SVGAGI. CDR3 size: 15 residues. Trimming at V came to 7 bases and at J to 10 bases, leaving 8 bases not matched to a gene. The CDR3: CASNLGQGARSPLHF. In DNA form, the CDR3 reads TGTGCCAGCAATTTGGGACAGGGGGCACGGTCACCCCTCCACTTT.